Listed below are T cell receptor beta chains from one sample, sequenced in a study of OX40 agonist ivuxolimab in advanced cancers. Some clones are missing from TCRdb's copy, which holds only in-frame ones; the method was immunoSEQ multiplex PCR. The top ten hold around 38% of the sample, which has approximately 22,000 clones, 85% seen once. This specimen consisted of CD4+ or CD8+ T cells sorted from blood, obtained in a trial of the OX40 agonist ivuxolimab. The source is an adult with an advanced solid tumor such as melanoma, head and neck, liver or kidney cancer. CDR3s include the opening cysteine and the closing phenylalanine or tryptophan. A D gene is named only where the DNA matches it firmly. Clone size is stated in some rows and not others, as once, few, many or a class when expanded.

>.|13|.|TRBV7-2|TRBJ2-1
CASSFFRGNEQFF
TGTGCCAGCAGCTTCTTCCGGGGCAATGAGCAGTTCTTC
>TRBD1|17|.|TRBV7-6|TRBJ2-7
CASSPAPGQLHSYEQYF
TGTGCCAGCAGCCCCGCCCCGGGACAGCTGCACTCGTACGAGCAGTACTTC
>.|15|.|TRBV6-5|TRBJ2-1
CASSPTDLEGNEQFF
TGTGCCAGCAGTCCAACTGATTTAGAGGGCAATGAGCAGTTCTTC
>TRBD1|18|.|TRBV13|TRBJ2-3
CASSPGYLQGAGTDTQYF
TGTGCCAGCAGCCCTGGGTACCTACAGGGGGCTGGGACAGATACGCAGTATTTT
>TRBD1|15|.|TRBV23-1|TRBJ1-4
CASRQSGTVREKLFF
TGCGCCAGCCGACAATCCGGGACAGTAAGAGAAAAACTGTTTTTT
>.|16|.|TRBV2|TRBJ1-1
CASSDRDTTSYTEAFF
TGTGCCAGCAGTGACAGGGACACTACATCCTACACTGAAGCTTTCTTT
>.|15|.|TRBV4-1|TRBJ1-5
CASSQVGDSHQPQHF
TGCGCCAGCAGCCAAGTAGGAGACAGCCATCAGCCCCAGCATTTT
>.|15|once|TRBV27|TRBJ2-7
CASSFGGGGRVEQYF
TGTGCCAGCAGTTTTGGGGGGGGCGGTAGGGTCGAGCAGTACTTC
>.|15|few|TRBV28|TRBJ1-5
CASTAPGARNQPQHF
TGTGCCAGCACCGCACCCGGGGCCCGAAATCAGCCCCAGCATTTT
>TRBD1|15|.|TRBV28|TRBJ2-1
CASSLIGQGMNEQFF
TGTGCCAGCAGTTTAATCGGACAGGGAATGAATGAGCAGTTCTTC
>TRBD2|19|.|TRBV18|TRBJ2-2
CASSPGGGVGYSSTGELFF
TGTGCCAGCTCACCAGGCGGGGGGGTCGGATACTCGAGCACCGGGGAGCTGTTTTTT
>.|14|medium-sized|TRBV19|TRBJ1-1
CASSIGDGRTEAFF
TGTGCCAGTAGTATAGGGGACGGGAGAACTGAAGCTTTCTTT
>.|13|.|TRBV7-2|TRBJ2-5
CASSLVQQETQYF
TGTGCCAGCAGCTTAGTACAGCAAGAGACCCAGTACTTC
>.|14|.|TRBV5-1|TRBJ1-1
CASSPRGGNTEAFF
TGCGCCAGCAGCCCACGCGGTGGGAACACTGAAGCTTTCTTT
>.|18|once|TRBV21-1|TRBJ1-4
CASSYPGGQFDTNEKLFF
TGTGCCAGCAGCTACCCAGGCGGCCAGTTTGACACTAATGAAAAACTGTTTTTT
>TRBD1|14|once|TRBV29-1|TRBJ2-7
CSVDTGQPESVQYF
TGCAGCGTTGACACGGGACAGCCAGAGAGCGTGCAGTACTTC
>TRBD2|15|.|TRBV7-9|TRBJ2-4
CASSLRGRDKNIQYF
TGTGCCAGCAGCTTGCGGGGGAGGGACAAAAACATTCAGTACTTC
>TRBD2|13|.|TRBV6-5|TRBJ2-7
CASSFGTSVEQYF
TGTGCCAGCAGCTTCGGGACTAGCGTTGAGCAGTACTTC
>TRBD1|18|.|TRBV5-1|TRBJ2-3
CASSLRDRVVGGTDTQYF
TGCGCCAGCAGCTTGCGGGACAGGGTTGTAGGGGGGACAGATACGCAGTATTTT
>.|11|.|TRBV5-1|TRBJ2-5
CASSLQETQYF
TGCGCCAGCAGTTTACAAGAGACCCAGTACTTC
>TRBD1|16|.|TRBV4-1|TRBJ1-2
CASSQVGQGTAYGYTF
TGCGCCAGCAGCCAAGTGGGACAGGGGACTGCCTATGGCTACACCTTC
>TRBD1|15|.|TRBV7-6|TRBJ1-2
CASSLWLTGGDGYTF
TGTGCCAGCAGTTTGTGGTTGACAGGGGGCGATGGCTACACCTTC
>TRBD1|18|.|TRBV7-2|TRBJ1-5
CASSVVGDRGAYNQPQHF
TGTGCCAGCAGCGTCGTAGGGGACAGGGGGGCTTACAATCAGCCCCAGCATTTT
>.|13|.|TRBV9|TRBJ2-7
CASSVGRTYEQYF
TGTGCCAGCAGCGTAGGACGGACCTACGAGCAGTACTTC
>TRBD1|15|.|TRBV19|TRBJ1-5
CASSIGGQGVQPQHF
TGTGCCAGTAGTATAGGGGGACAGGGGGTGCAGCCCCAGCATTTT
>.|13|.|TRBV11-2|TRBJ2-3
CASSLVMGDTQYF
TGTGCCAGCAGCTTAGTAATGGGGGATACGCAGTATTTT
>TRBD1|14|.|TRBV5-1|TRBJ1-5
CASSFQGGDQPQHF
TGCGCCAGCAGCTTCCAGGGGGGGGATCAGCCCCAGCATTTT
>TRBD1|14|.|TRBV7-6|TRBJ2-5
CASSLSGGWETQYF
TGTGCCAGCAGCTTATCAGGGGGCTGGGAGACCCAGTACTTC
>TRBD1|17|.|TRBV2|TRBJ2-1
CASAGTRDRGFWDEQFF
TGTGCCAGCGCGGGGACCCGGGACAGGGGGTTTTGGGATGAGCAGTTCTTC
>TRBD1|15|.|TRBV5-1|TRBJ1-2
CASSERTGGFFGYTF
TGCGCCAGCAGCGAGAGGACAGGGGGCTTTTTCGGCTACACCTTC
>.|14|.|TRBV9|TRBJ2-3
CASNRGPLTDTQYF
TGTGCCAGCAACCGGGGGCCGTTGACAGATACGCAGTATTTT
>.|11|.|TRBV29-1|TRBJ1-5
CSVGANQPQHF
TGCAGCGTTGGGGCCAATCAGCCCCAGCATTTT
>TRBD1|16|.|TRBV27|TRBJ1-6
CASSYHRGRGDSPLHF
TGTGCCAGCAGTTACCACAGGGGGAGGGGAGATTCACCCCTCCACTTT
>.|13|.|TRBV25-1|TRBJ1-4
CASSYRKNEKLFF
TGTGCCAGCAGTTATCGGAAAAATGAAAAACTGTTTTTT
>.|15|.|TRBV11-1|TRBJ1-2
CASSLTGELLYGYTF
TGTGCCAGCAGCTTAACAGGAGAACTCCTCTATGGCTACACCTTC
>.|13|few|TRBV19|TRBJ1-4
CASTSRLNEKLFF
TGTGCCAGTACCAGCCGACTGAATGAAAAACTGTTTTTT
>.|15|.|TRBV7-9|TRBJ1-1
CASSPNREMNTEAFF
TGTGCCAGCAGCCCAAACAGGGAGATGAACACTGAAGCTTTCTTT
>TRBD1|15|.|TRBV4-1|TRBJ1-1
CASSQGQGASTEAFF
TGCGCCAGCAGCCAAGGACAGGGGGCGAGTACTGAAGCTTTCTTT
>.|13|.|TRBV19|TRBJ1-2
CASSIATVYGYTF
TGTGCCAGTAGTATAGCCACAGTCTATGGCTACACCTTC